Listed here are 4 T cell receptor beta chains from one sample, sequenced in a study of blood T cell repertoires in COVID-19. TCRdb's copy holds only in-frame clones and misses some; the assay was immunoSEQ multiplex PCR. The data show around 87,000 clones, around four fifths seen once. The sequenced material came from peripheral blood. The receptors derive from a human donor in a cohort sampled during active COVID-19.

The chain has TRBV7-9 and TRBJ1-4; 7 nucleotides agree with TRBD1. Per germline, CDR1 SEHNR and CDR2 FQNEAQ (reference sequence). The CDR3 length is 18 residues. J lost 0 bases, V lost 6 bases, and 13 bases had no gene match. DNA of the CDR3: TGTGCCAGCAGAGCTGGACAGGCCTCACGGGCAACTAATGAAAAACTGTTTTTT. Protein sequence: CASRAGQASRATNEKLFF.

The V and J genes are TRBV28 and TRBJ2-5; D is unclear. CDR3 size: 14 residues. Germline CDR1 and CDR2: MDHEN and SYDVKM. Between the trimmed V and J ends, which lost 2 bases and 7 bases, there was a span of 14 bases. The DNA for the CDR3 is TGTGCCAGCAGTTTAGCCCAGAGAGGTGGGACCCAGTACTTC. Protein: CASSLAQRGGTQYF.

The chain employs TRBV10-1 and TRBJ1-5; 7 nucleotides line up with TRBD1. The germline CDR1 and CDR2 sequences are WNHNN and SYGVQD (reference sequence). V was pared by 6 bases and J by 4 bases, with 3 bases of the junction left unmatched. The length of the CDR3 is 13 residues. Here the CDR3 DNA reads TGCGCCAGCAGCCCGACAGGGAATCAGCCCCAGCATTTT. Amino acid sequence: CASSPTGNQPQHF.

The CDR3 here is CATSRDSSTNNEQFF. In DNA form, the CDR3 reads TGTGCCACCAGCAGAGATTCTAGTACCAACAATGAGCAGTTCTTC. This sequence joins TRBV15 and TRBJ2-1; no clear D gene. Trimming left V 0 bases short and J 5 bases short, with 11 bases between. This CDR3 is built from 15 residues. Germline-derived CDR1 and CDR2 are LNHNV and YYDKDF (reference sequence).